A single sample is the source of the 6 T cell receptor beta chains below, sequenced in a study of cytotoxic CD8 clonotypes in ibrutinib-treated CLL. Using immunoSEQ multiplex PCR, the repertoire was profiled, and TCRdb retains in-frame clones only, with some absent. Of just over 200,000 clones listed, roughly 73% were seen once; the top ten hold approximately 10%. The sample was PBMCs, taken after 12 months of ibrutinib treatment. These receptor sequences come from a human donor with chronic lymphocytic leukemia.

V is TRBV6-1 and J is TRBJ2-3; tentative D call: TRBD1 (5 bases). The CDR3 spans 15 residues. Germline assignment: CDR1 MNHNS and CDR2 SASEGT. The V end lost 6 bases, the J end lost 4 bases, and 17 bases lay between the germline ends. The CDR3 DNA follows: TGTGCCAGCAGGCCGGACATCGGTATGGCAGATACGCAGTATTTT. Its protein product is CASRPDIGMADTQYF.

The CDR3: CASSVWTGLPYEQYF. In DNA, the CDR3 is TGTGCCAGCAGTGTGTGGACAGGCCTACCCTACGAGCAGTACTTC. The chain couples TRBV2 to TRBJ2-7, with TRBD1 identical over 7 bases. CDR3 length equals 15 residues. Trimming removed 4 bases from V and 2 bases from J; junction bases left unmatched: 8. Germline lookup yields CDR1 SNHLY and CDR2 FYNNEI.

This clone was counted only a few times. The V gene is TRBV10-2, the J gene TRBJ2-5, with D tentatively TRBD2 (5 bases). The V and J ends lost 8 bases and 0 bases respectively, with 13 bases between them. Germline CDR1 WSHSY, CDR2 SAAADI. This CDR3 has 14 residues. CDR3 in amino acids: CASCVGLNQETQYF. Here the CDR3 DNA reads TGCGCCAGCTGCGTTGGACTTAACCAAGAGACCCAGTACTTC.

This clone was recorded only once. The chain recombines TRBV2 with TRBJ1-5; D is perhaps TRBD1 (6 bases). The CDR3 covers 13 residues. The germline V gene has CDR1 SNHLY and CDR2 FYNNEI. Trimming left V 6 bases short and J 5 bases short, with 11 bases between. CDR3 residues: CASRREGDQPQHF. The CDR3 region has the DNA TGTGCCAGCAGGAGGGAGGGGGATCAGCCCCAGCATTTT.

Worth noting for this clone: The limits of the CDR3 on the DNA are not certain, so only TCRdb's listed CDR3 is given. The chain combines TRBV21-1 with TRBJ2-7; TRBD1, the table's D call, was not compared with the DNA. TRBV21-1 is described as a pseudogene. The CDR3 is 15 amino acids long, termini counted. The CDR3 spells CASSKVGTGNYEQYF.

This chain uses TRBV2 with TRBJ1-4, with TRBD1 as a possible D gene (5 bases). V dropped 2 bases and J dropped 3 bases, with 22 bases sitting between them. This CDR3 is 19 amino acids long. Germline loops: CDR1 SNHLY, CDR2 FYNNEI. This CDR3 is CASSEYITSWDESNEKLFF. CDR3 bases: TGTGCCAGCAGTGAATACATCACTTCGTGGGACGAGTCTAATGAAAAACTGTTTTTT.